The 4 T cell receptor beta chains given below trace back to one sample, sequenced in a study of blood T cell repertoires in COVID-19 (TCRdb year 2020). Library prep was done by the immunoSEQ multiplex PCR assay. As stored in TCRdb, this immuneACCESS dataset retains in-frame rearrangements with V and J assigned. A fraction of the clones does not appear; measured against another copy, unresolved V genes explain less than half of the discrepancy, and the remainder lacks a known reason. The sample has 100,000 to 150,000 clones on record, approximately 84% of them singletons. Approximately 13% of the sample is held by the ten biggest clonotypes. The sequenced sample consisted of peripheral blood. The receptor source for this set is a woman aged 25-40 years who had recovered from COVID-19.

The table lists this clone with a few counts. The chain carries TRBV13 and TRBJ1-5, with 8 bases aligning to TRBD1. Germline values: CDR1 PRHDT, CDR2 FYEKMQ (reference sequence). V was clipped by 3 bases and J by 4 bases; unmatched bases: 2. This CDR3 has 14 amino acids. In DNA form, the CDR3 reads TGTGCCAGCAGCTTCCGGGACAGGAATCAGCCCCAGCATTTT. Translation: CASSFRDRNQPQHF. Variable domain in full (rest from reference TRBV13 and TRBJ1-5): AAGVIQSPRHLIKEKRETATLKCYPIPRHDTVYWYQQGPGQDPQFLISFYEKMQSDKGSIPDRFSAQQFSDYHSELNMSSLELGDSALYFCASSFRDRNQPQHFGDGTRLSIL.

V gene TRBV11-2 combines with J gene TRBJ1-1; TRBD1 might be the D (5 bases). The CDR3 is made up of 14 amino acids. V was cut by 4 bases and J by 5 bases, with 14 bases left in between. Germline V gene sequence: CDR1 SGHAT, CDR2 FQNNGV. CDR3 DNA: TGTGCCAGCAGCTCACCGTGGAGGGGAACTGAAGCTTTCTTT. It encodes CASSSPWRGTEAFF.

Here the CDR3 reads CASSSTGMTEAFF. CDR3 coding DNA: TGTGCCAGCAGTTCGACAGGGATGACTGAAGCTTTCTTT. The V and J genes are TRBV12-3 or TRBV12-4 and TRBJ1-1; 7 positions match TRBD1. This CDR3 region has 13 residues. The V segment lost 4 bases and the J segment 5 bases; nucleotides outside the gene matches: 4.

The V call is TRBV4-1, the J call TRBJ1-6, with TRBD1 matching over 9 bases. The CDR3 contains 18 residues. The germline V gene has CDR1 MGHRA and CDR2 YSYEKL. The V and J ends lost 0 bases and 5 bases, in that order; junction bases with no gene match: 8. The CDR3 protein is CASSQDPTGGANNSPLHF. The CDR3 DNA is TGCGCCAGCAGCCAAGACCCCACAGGGGGCGCAAATAATTCACCCCTCCACTTT.